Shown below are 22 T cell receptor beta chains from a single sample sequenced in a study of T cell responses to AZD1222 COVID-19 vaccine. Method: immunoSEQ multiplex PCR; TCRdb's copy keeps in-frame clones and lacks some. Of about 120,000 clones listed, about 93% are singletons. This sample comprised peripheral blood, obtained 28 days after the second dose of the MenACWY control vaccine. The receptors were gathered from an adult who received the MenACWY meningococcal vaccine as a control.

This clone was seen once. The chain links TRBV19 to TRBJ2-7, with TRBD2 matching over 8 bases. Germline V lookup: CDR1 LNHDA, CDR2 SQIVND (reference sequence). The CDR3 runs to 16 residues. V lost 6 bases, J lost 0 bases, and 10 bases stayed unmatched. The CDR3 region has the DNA TGTGCCAGTAGCACCCTACTGGCGGGGGGCTCCTACGAGCAGTACTTC. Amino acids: CASSTLLAGGSYEQYF.

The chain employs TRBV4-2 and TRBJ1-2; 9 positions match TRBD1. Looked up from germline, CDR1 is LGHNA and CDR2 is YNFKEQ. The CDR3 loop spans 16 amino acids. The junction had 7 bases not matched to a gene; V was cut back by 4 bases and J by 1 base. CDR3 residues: CASSRTGTGNNYGYTF. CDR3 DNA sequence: TGTGCCAGCAGCCGGACAGGGACAGGGAATAACTATGGCTACACCTTC.

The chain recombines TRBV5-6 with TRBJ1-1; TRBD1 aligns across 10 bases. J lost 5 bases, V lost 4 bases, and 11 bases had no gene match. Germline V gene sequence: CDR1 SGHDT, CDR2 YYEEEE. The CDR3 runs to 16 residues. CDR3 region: CASSPGTGEGSTEAFF. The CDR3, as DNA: TGTGCCAGCAGCCCCGGGACAGGGGAAGGTTCTACTGAAGCTTTCTTT.

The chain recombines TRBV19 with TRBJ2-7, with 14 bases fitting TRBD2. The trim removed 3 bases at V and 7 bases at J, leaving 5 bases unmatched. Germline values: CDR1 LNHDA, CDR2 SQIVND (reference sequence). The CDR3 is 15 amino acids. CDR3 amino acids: CASSMGLAGAGEQYF. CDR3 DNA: TGTGCCAGTAGTATGGGACTAGCGGGAGCGGGGGAGCAGTACTTC.

The CDR3 sequence: CASSLESGQSTDTQYF. In DNA form, the CDR3 reads TGCGCCAGCAGCTTGGAGTCGGGACAAAGCACAGATACGCAGTATTTT. This chain links TRBV5-1 with TRBJ2-3; D perhaps matches TRBD1 (6 bases). From germline, CDR1 is SGHRS and CDR2 YFSETQ. This CDR3 has 16 amino acids. V lost 0 bases and J 0 bases, leaving 11 bases between the germline ends. The entire variable domain, with the rest obtained from reference TRBV5-1 and TRBJ2-3, is as follows: KAGVTQTPRYLIKTRGQQVTLSCSPISGHRSVSWYQQTPGQGLQFLFEYFSETQRNKGNFPGRFSGRQFSNSRSEMNVSTLELGDSALYLCASSLESGQSTDTQYFGPGTRLTVL.

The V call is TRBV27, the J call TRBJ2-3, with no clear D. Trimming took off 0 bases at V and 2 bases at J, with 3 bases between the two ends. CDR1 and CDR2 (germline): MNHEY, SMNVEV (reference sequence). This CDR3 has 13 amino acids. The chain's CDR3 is CASSLSFTDTQYF. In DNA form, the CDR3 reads TGTGCCAGCAGTTTATCTTTCACAGATACGCAGTATTTT.

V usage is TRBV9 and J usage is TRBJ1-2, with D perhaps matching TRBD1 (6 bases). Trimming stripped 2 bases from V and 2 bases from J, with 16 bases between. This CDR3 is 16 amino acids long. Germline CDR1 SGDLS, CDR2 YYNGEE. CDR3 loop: CASSVLPTGANYGYTF. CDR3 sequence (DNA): TGTGCCAGCAGCGTGCTTCCGACAGGCGCCAACTATGGCTACACCTTC. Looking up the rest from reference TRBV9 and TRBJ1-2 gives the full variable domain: DSGVTQTPKHLITATGQRVTLRCSPRSGDLSVYWYQQSLDQGLQFLIQYYNGEERAKGNILERFSAQQFPDLHSELNLSSLELGDSALYFCASSVLPTGANYGYTFGSGTRLTVV.

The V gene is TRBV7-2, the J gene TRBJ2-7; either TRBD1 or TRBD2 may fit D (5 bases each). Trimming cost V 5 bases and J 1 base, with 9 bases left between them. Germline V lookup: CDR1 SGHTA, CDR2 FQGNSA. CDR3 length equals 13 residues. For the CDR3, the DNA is TGTGCCAGCAGCCCGTGGGGGTCCTACGAGCAGTACTTC. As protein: CASSPWGSYEQYF. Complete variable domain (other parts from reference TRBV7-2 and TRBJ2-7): GAGVSQSPSNKVTEKGKDVELRCDPISGHTALYWYRQSLGQGLEFLIYFQGNSAPDKSGLPSDRFSAERTGGSVSTLTIQRTQQEDSAVYLCASSPWGSYEQYFGPGTRLTVT.

The CDR3 is CATSSALGHKNEKLFF. Written as DNA, the CDR3 is TGTGCCACCAGCAGTGCCTTGGGTCATAAAAATGAAAAACTGTTTTTT. The gene calls are TRBV15 and TRBJ1-4; D is uncertain. This CDR3 contains 16 residues. The ends were cut back, 3 bases at V and 5 bases at J, with 16 bases in the middle. CDR1 LNHNV and CDR2 YYDKDF come from the germline V gene (reference sequence).

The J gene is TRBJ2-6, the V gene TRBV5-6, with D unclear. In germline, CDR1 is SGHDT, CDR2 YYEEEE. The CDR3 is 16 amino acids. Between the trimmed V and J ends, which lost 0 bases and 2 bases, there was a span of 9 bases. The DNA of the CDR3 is TGTGCCAGCAGCTTGGCCTGGGAAACTGGGGCCAACGTCCTGACTTTC. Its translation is CASSLAWETGANVLTF.

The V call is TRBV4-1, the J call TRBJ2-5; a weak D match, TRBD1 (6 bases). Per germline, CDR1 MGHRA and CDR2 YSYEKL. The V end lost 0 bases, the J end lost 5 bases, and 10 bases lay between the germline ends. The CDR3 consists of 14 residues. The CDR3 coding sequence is TGCGCCAGCAGCCAAGAGGTCAGGGGTGAGACCCAGTACTTC. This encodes CASSQEVRGETQYF.

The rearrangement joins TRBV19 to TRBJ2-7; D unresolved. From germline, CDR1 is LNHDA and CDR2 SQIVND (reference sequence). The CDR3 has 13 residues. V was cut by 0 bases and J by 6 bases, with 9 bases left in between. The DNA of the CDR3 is TGTGCCAGTAGTATAGATTGGGATTCCGAGCAGTACGTC. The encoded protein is CASSIDWDSEQYV.

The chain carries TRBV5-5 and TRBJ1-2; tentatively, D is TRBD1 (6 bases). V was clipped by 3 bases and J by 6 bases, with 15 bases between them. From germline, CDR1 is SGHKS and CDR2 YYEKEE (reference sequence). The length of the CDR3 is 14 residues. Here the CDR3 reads CASSWPQGLNGYTF. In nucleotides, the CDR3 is TGTGCCAGCAGCTGGCCCCAGGGGTTGAATGGCTACACCTTC. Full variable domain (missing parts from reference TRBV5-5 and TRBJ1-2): DAGVTQSPTHLIKTRGQQVTLRCSPISGHKSVSWYQQVLGQGPQFIFQYYEKEERGRGNFPDRFSARQFPNYSSELNVNALLLGDSALYLCASSWPQGLNGYTFGSGTRLTVV.

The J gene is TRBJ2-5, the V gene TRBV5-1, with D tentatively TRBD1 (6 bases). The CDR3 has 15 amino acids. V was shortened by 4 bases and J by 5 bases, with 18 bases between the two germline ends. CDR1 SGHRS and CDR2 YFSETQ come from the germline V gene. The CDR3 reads CASSLEWGRVETQYF. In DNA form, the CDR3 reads TGCGCCAGCAGCCTAGAGTGGGGGCGCGTTGAGACCCAGTACTTC.

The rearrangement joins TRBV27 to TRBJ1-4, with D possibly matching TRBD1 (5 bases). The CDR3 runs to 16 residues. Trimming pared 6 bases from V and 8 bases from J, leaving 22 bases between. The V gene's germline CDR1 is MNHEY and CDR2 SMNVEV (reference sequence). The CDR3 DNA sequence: TGTGCCAGCAGCTCGCCCTCGGGGGGAATAGGGGAAAAACTGTTTTTT. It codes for CASSSPSGGIGEKLFF. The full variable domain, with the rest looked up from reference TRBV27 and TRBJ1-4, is EAQVTQNPRYLITVTGKKLTVTCSQNMNHEYMSWYRQDPGLGLRQIYYSMNVEVTDKGDVPEGYKVSRKEKRNFPLILESPSPNQTSLYFCASSSPSGGIGEKLFFGSGTQLSVL.

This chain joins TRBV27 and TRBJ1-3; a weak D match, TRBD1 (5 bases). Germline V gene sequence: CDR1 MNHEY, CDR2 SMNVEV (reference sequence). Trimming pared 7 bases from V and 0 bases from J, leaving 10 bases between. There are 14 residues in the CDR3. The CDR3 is CASIQTVSGNTIYF. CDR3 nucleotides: TGTGCCAGCATCCAGACAGTCTCTGGAAACACCATATATTTT.

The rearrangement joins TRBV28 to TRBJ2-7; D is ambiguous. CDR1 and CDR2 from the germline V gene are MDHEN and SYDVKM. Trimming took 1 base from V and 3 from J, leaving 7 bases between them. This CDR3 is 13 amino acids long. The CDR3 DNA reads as TGTGCCAGCAGTTTATCGGTCAGCTACGAGCAGTACTTC. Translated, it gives CASSLSVSYEQYF.

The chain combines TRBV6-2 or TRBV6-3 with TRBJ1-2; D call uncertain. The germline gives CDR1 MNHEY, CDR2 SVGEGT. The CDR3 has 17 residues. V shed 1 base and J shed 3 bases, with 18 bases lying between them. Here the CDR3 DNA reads TGTGCCAGCAGTTACTTCGGGTCTCTCGACGGTGACTATGGCTACACCTTC. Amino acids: CASSYFGSLDGDYGYTF.

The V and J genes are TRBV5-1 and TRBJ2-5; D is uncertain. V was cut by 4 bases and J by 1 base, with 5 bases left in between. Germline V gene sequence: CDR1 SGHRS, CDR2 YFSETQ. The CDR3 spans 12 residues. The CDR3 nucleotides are TGCGCCAGCAGCCAGGTCCAAGAGACCCAGTACTTC. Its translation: CASSQVQETQYF.

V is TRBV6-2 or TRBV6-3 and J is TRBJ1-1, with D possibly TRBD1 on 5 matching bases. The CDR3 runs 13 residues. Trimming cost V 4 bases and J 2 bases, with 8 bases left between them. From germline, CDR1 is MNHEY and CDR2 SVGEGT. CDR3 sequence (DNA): TGTGCCAGCAGTTCAGGGCTAAACACTGAAGCTTTCTTT. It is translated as CASSSGLNTEAFF.

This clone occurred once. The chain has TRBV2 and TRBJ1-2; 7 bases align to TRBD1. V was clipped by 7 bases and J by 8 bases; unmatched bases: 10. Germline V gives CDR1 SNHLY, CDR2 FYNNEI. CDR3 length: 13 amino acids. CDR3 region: CASTTQRGGGYTF. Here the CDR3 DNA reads TGTGCCAGCACTACCCAGCGAGGGGGCGGCTACACCTTC.

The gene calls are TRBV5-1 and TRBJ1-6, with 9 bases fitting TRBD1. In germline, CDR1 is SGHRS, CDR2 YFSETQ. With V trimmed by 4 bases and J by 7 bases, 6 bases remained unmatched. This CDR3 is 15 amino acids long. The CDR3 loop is CASSDGQGYNSPLHF. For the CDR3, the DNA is TGCGCCAGCAGCGACGGACAGGGGTACAATTCACCCCTCCACTTT.